This is a list of T cell receptor beta chains from one sample in a study of HIV-infected children after antiretroviral therapy interruption. MiXCR, applied by TCRdb to the 3' RACE reads, yields one record per CDR3 protein. Of 40,000 to 50,000 distinct CDR3 sequences listed, roughly 4.5% were seen once; the top ten hold approximately 0.7%. This sample comprised CD45RA+ CD4+ T cells from PBMCs, pooled from several time points, obtained from a donor given antiretroviral therapy, either interrupted or continuous. These receptors all come from a pool of human donors with HIV. Each CDR3 is given with its conserved first and last residue. The D gene is left open where the match is weak. Only some rows state a clone size, as once, few, many or a class for expanded clones.

J gene,V gene,clone size,D gene,CDR3 protein,CDR3 DNA
TRBJ2-3,TRBV20-1,few,TRBD2,CSASGLADTDTQYF,TGCAGTGCTAGTGGGCTAGCGGACACAGATACGCAGTATTTT
TRBJ2-7,TRBV29-1,many,NA,CSARGSRYEQYF,TGCAGCGCCCGGGGTTCCCGATACGAGCAGTACTTC
TRBJ2-1,TRBV6-6,NA,NA,CASSYRPGMQFF,TGTGCCAGCAGTTACCGTCCCGGGATGCAGTTCTTC
TRBJ2-2,TRBV2,many,TRBD2,CATGTSGGWSGELFF,TGTGCCACCGGGACTAGCGGGGGGTGGAGCGGGGAGCTGTTTTTT
TRBJ1-6,TRBV6-1,NA,NA,CASSPWHSPLHF,TGTGCCAGCAGCCCATGGCATTCACCCCTCCACTTT
TRBJ2-2,TRBV6-1,many,NA,CASSEDWGATGELFF,TGTGCCAGCAGTGAAGATTGGGGGGCCACCGGGGAGCTGTTTTTT
TRBJ2-3,TRBV5-4,many,NA,CASSLGGGSTDTQYF,TGTGCCAGCAGCTTGGGGGGGGGCAGCACAGATACGCAGTATTTT
TRBJ2-3,TRBV7-3,many,TRBD2,CASSLGLAGTDTQYF,TGTGCCAGCAGCTTAGGACTAGCCGGCACAGATACGCAGTATTTT
TRBJ2-3,TRBV29-1,many,NA,CSVCTGTDTQYF,TGCAGCGTTTGCACAGGGACAGATACGCAGTATTTT
TRBJ2-6,TRBV2,NA,TRBD2,CASIHQTSGSSGANVLTF,TGTGCCAGCATCCACCAGACTAGCGGGAGCTCTGGGGCCAACGTCCTGACTTTC